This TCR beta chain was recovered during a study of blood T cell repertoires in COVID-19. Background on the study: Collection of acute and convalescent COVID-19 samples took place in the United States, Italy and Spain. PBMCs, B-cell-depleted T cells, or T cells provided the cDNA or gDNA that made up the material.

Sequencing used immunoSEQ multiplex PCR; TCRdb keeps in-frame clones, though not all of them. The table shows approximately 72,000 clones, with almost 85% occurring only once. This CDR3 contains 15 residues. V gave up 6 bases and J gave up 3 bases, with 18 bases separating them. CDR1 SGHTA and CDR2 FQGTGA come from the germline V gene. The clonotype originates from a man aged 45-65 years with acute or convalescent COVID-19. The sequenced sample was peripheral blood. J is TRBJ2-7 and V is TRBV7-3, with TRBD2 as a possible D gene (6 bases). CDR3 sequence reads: CASSPDGLHDYEQYF. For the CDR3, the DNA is TGTGCCAGCAGTCCGGACGGACTACATGACTACGAGCAGTACTTC.